The subject of this entry is one T cell receptor beta chain. The CDR3 covers 15 residues. V lost 7 bases to trimming and J lost 5 bases, with 20 bases between them. The sample comes from a study of blood T cells in healthy people across ages. Alongside a J-beta primer mix, a sample-barcoded 5' primer served in a second PCR lasting 7 to 11 cycles. TCRdb ran MiXCR on the 5' RACE reads and lists one entry per CDR3 protein. The sample records 1 million or so distinct CDR3 sequences, approximately 25% being singletons. These data were likewise used in another study, on T cells of mothers and their children.

The chain links TRBV12-3 or TRBV12-4 to TRBJ2-5, with D possibly being TRBD2 (6 bases). Material: blood. This clonotype was sampled from a girl aged 2-10 years in good health. This chain's CDR3 is CASKNGAGNEETQYF. The CDR3 region has the DNA TGTGCCAGCAAAAACGGGGCGGGAAATGAGGAGACCCAGTACTTC.